This T cell receptor (beta chain) was sequenced in a study of breast tumors, draining lymph nodes, adjacent tissues. The lymph nodes were axillary draining lymph nodes from breast cancer patients. TCRdb used MiXCR to reprocess the multiplex PCR reads, holding one entry per CDR3 protein. The table shows approximately 210,000 distinct CDR3 sequences, with approximately 31% occurring only once. Details on this clonotype: Its antigen is undetermined. It may be a read error: a sequence one base away is much more abundant.

Study results and caveats: Tumors had less TCR diversity than lymph nodes, more than nontumor tissue. Findings are consistent with lymph node origin and intratumoral expansion of most tumor T cells. Data only fit, rather than demonstrated, lymph node origin of most tumor T cells.

This CDR3 has 15 amino acids. CDR1 SGHTA and CDR2 FQGNSA come from the germline V gene. The material sequenced was axillary lymph node tissue. The chain has TRBV7-2 and TRBJ2-1; TRBD1 agrees at 9 bases. The receptor's source is a female donor with breast cancer. Some clones in this sample may be carry-over from other donors' samples. CDR3 loop: CASSTRQGDYNEQLF. The CDR3 nucleotides read TGTGCCAGCAGCACTAGACAGGGGGACTACAATGAGCAGCTCTTC.